Below are 19 T cell receptor beta chains sequenced from a single sample in a study of siplizumab effects on memory and regulatory T cells. Repertoires were generated with immunoSEQ multiplex PCR, while TCRdb's copy carries only in-frame clones and drops some. The top ten hold about 9.4% of the sample, which has about 13,000 clones, almost 40% seen once. The authors kept the mixed lymphocyte reaction cells in coculture at 37°C for under 7 days. No antigens are known for them. Sample: CFSE-low (dividing) CD8+ T cells sorted from an allogeneic mixed lymphocyte reaction. Source of these receptors: a human donor in good health; the cells came from an allogeneic mixed lymphocyte reaction.

This clone was counted only a few times. This rearrangement joins TRBV27 to TRBJ2-7, with 12 bases lining up with TRBD2. The J segment lost 3 bases and the V segment lost 2 bases, leaving 2 bases of the junction unmatched. CDR3 length equals 15 residues. Germline CDR1 reads MNHEY; CDR2 reads SMNVEV (reference sequence). In nucleotides, the CDR3 is TGTGCCAGCAGTTTACTAGCGGGAGGGCACTACGAGCAGTACTTC. Translated: CASSLLAGGHYEQYF.

This clone was detected a few times. The chain links TRBV7-9 to TRBJ2-7, with TRBD1 matching over 8 bases. The CDR3 sequence is 15 residues long. V lost 0 bases and J lost 2; bases outside the gene matches: 3. CDR1 is SEHNR, CDR2 FQNEAQ, per germline (reference sequence). The CDR3 sequence is CASSLAGTGTYEQYF. CDR3 DNA: TGTGCCAGCAGCTTAGCCGGGACAGGAACCTACGAGCAGTACTTC.

This clone showed up just a few times. V and J are TRBV7-3 and TRBJ2-3, with TRBD2 identical over 7 bases. The V segment lost 1 base and the J segment 5 bases; nucleotides outside the gene matches: 6. The germline gives CDR1 SGHTA, CDR2 FQGTGA. This CDR3 has 15 amino acids. The CDR3 is CASSLSGSQGDTQYF. CDR3 DNA: TGTGCCAGCAGCTTAAGCGGGAGTCAAGGAGATACGCAGTATTTT.

The rearrangement links TRBV6-6 to TRBJ2-4; D is ambiguous. V gave up 0 bases and J gave up 1 base, with 10 bases separating them. The CDR3 runs to 16 residues. Germline lookup yields CDR1 MNHNY and CDR2 SVGAGI (reference sequence). Written as DNA, the CDR3 is TGTGCCAGCAGTTACTCATCGGCGGTTGCCAAAAACATTCAGTACTTC. This gives the protein CASSYSSAVAKNIQYF.

The chain uses TRBV7-9 and TRBJ2-7, with 11 bases lining up with TRBD2. The ends lost 5 bases at V and 3 bases at J; junction bases unmatched: 9. The CDR3 spans 16 residues. The germline gives CDR1 SEHNR, CDR2 FQNEAQ (reference sequence). CDR3 nucleotide sequence: TGTGCCAGCAGCCCCCTTCCCGGGACTAGCGGCTACGAGCAGTACTTC. This gives the protein CASSPLPGTSGYEQYF.

This clone occurred once. The chain is built from TRBV18 and TRBJ2-6; D is unclear. Trimming left V 5 bases short and J 2 bases short, with 19 bases between. Germline assignment: CDR1 KGHSH and CDR2 LQKENI. The CDR3 totals 18 residues. CDR3 amino acids: CASSSTSPERTGANVLTF. DNA of the CDR3: TGTGCCAGCTCATCCACCTCACCGGAGAGGACTGGGGCCAACGTCCTGACTTTC. The full variable domain, rest sourced from reference TRBV18 and TRBJ2-6, is NAGVMQNPRHLVRRRGQEARLRCSPMKGHSHVYWYRQLPEEGLKFMVYLQKENIIDESGMPKERFSAEFPKEGPSILRIQQVVRGDSAAYFCASSSTSPERTGANVLTFGAGSRLTVL.

The chain uses TRBV30 and TRBJ2-3; unclear D gene. Trimming left V 2 bases short and J 3 bases short, with 12 bases between. The germline gives CDR1 GTSNPN, CDR2 SVGIG (reference sequence). CDR3 length: 14 amino acids. The CDR3 loop is CAWSSGSSTDTQYF. The CDR3 DNA follows: TGTGCCTGGAGTTCGGGCTCATCAACAGATACGCAGTATTTT.

By its share, this clone is medium-sized. The CDR3 region is CASSLTSPMNEQFF. The DNA for the CDR3 is TGTGCCAGCAGCTTGACGTCCCCTATGAATGAGCAGTTCTTC. The J gene is TRBJ2-1, the V gene TRBV5-6; no firm D call. Trimming cost V 1 base and J 7 bases, with 12 bases left between them. CDR1 is SGHDT, CDR2 YYEEEE, per germline. CDR3 size: 14 residues.

CDR3 nucleotides: TGTGCCAGCAGCCGATCGACTAGCGGACTCCTGGAGCAGTACTTC. Its translation: CASSRSTSGLLEQYF. V gene TRBV5-8 combines with J gene TRBJ2-7, with TRBD2 matching 9 bases. Germline V gene lookup returns CDR1 SGHTS and CDR2 YDEGEE. CDR3 length: 15 amino acids. V was pared by 4 bases and J by 7 bases, with 12 bases of the junction left unmatched.

Notes on this clone: A read error may be the cause here, since a much bigger clone is one base away. The rearrangement uses TRBV7-9 and TRBJ2-5; D is possibly TRBD1 (6 bases). This CDR3 region has 14 residues. CDR1 is SEHNR and CDR2 is FQNEAQ in the germline V gene (reference sequence). CDR3 residues: CASSSTGSQETQHF. In DNA form, the CDR3 reads TGTGCCAGCAGCTCTACAGGGTCCCAAGAGACCCAGCACTTC. Complete variable domain (other parts from reference TRBV7-9 and TRBJ2-5): DTGVSQNPRHKITKRGQNVTFRCDPISEHNRLYWYRQTLGQGPEFLTYFQNEAQLEKSRLLSDRFSAERPKGSFSTLEIQRTEQGDSAMYLCASSSTGSQETQHFGPGTRLLVL.

A few counts support this clone. The rearrangement links TRBV27 to TRBJ2-7; TRBD1 might be the D (5 bases). CDR1 is MNHEY, CDR2 SMNVEV, per germline (reference sequence). CDR3 size: 13 residues. Trimming removed 5 bases at V and 2 bases at J, with 10 bases between. The CDR3 sequence: CASSLQGPYEQYF. Written as DNA, the CDR3 is TGTGCCAGCAGTCTTCAGGGCCCCTACGAGCAGTACTTC.

The CDR3 reads CASSTSGESYEQYF. The CDR3 DNA reads as TGTGCCAGCAGCACCAGCGGGGAGTCCTACGAGCAGTACTTC. The V call is TRBV7-6, the J call TRBJ2-7; 7 nucleotides line up with TRBD2. CDR1 and CDR2 (germline): SGHVS, FNYEAQ. J gave up 1 base and V 5 bases, and 5 bases lay outside the gene matches. CDR3 size: 14 residues.

This chain joins TRBV7-3 and TRBJ1-5; D not resolved. CDR1 and CDR2 (germline): SGHTA, FQGTGA. There are 13 residues in the CDR3. The V gene lost 2 bases and the J gene lost 2 bases, with 4 bases spanning the gap. CDR3 sequence (DNA): TGTGCCAGCAGCTTATCTGGCAATCAGCCCCAGCATTTT. Encoded protein: CASSLSGNQPQHF. The full variable domain, rest sourced from reference TRBV7-3 and TRBJ1-5, is GAGVSQTPSNKVTEKGKYVELRCDPISGHTALYWYRQSLGQGPEFLIYFQGTGAADDSGLPNDRFFAVRPEGSVSTLKIQRTERGDSAVYLCASSLSGNQPQHFGDGTRLSIL.

The V and J genes are TRBV7-6 and TRBJ2-7; 11 bases agree with TRBD2. V shed 3 bases and J 7 bases; nucleotides not matched to a gene: 5. The CDR3 is 14 amino acids. In germline, CDR1 is SGHVS, CDR2 FNYEAQ. The CDR3 DNA sequence: TGTGCCAGCAGCTTTCTAGCGGGAGGCGAAGAGCAGTACTTC. This encodes CASSFLAGGEEQYF.

This clone was recorded a few times. J is TRBJ1-6 and V is TRBV9, with TRBD1 matching over 7 bases. Germline trimming cut 3 bases from V and 11 bases from J; bases unmatched to any gene: 5. This CDR3 comprises 13 residues. Germline CDR1 and CDR2: SGDLS and YYNGEE. CDR3 coding DNA: TGTGCCAGCAGCGCAGCCACAGGGGCACCCCTCCACTTT. This sequence encodes CASSAATGAPLHF.

The rearrangement joins TRBV5-6 to TRBJ2-1, with 9 positions matching TRBD2. V lost 0 bases, J lost 4 bases, and 8 bases stayed unmatched. Per the germline V gene, CDR1 is SGHDT and CDR2 is YYEEEE. This CDR3 has 17 amino acids. The CDR3 sequence: CASSLVVVTSGYNEQFF. Here the CDR3 DNA reads TGTGCCAGCAGCTTGGTTGTGGTGACTAGCGGATACAATGAGCAGTTCTTC.

The rearrangement uses TRBV29-1 and TRBJ2-2; D is possibly TRBD2 (5 bases). V lost 6 bases to trimming and J lost 3 bases, with 11 bases between them. CDR1 and CDR2 (germline): SQVTM, ANQGSEA. The CDR3 runs 13 residues. CDR3 sequence (DNA): TGCAGCGTACTGAAGGGAGACACCGGGGAGCTGTTTTTT. This sequence encodes CSVLKGDTGELFF.

The sample holds a few counts of this clone. The chain joins TRBV23-1 to TRBJ2-7; 11 bases fit TRBD1. TRBV23-1 belongs to the ORF category, with a function that is uncertain. The CDR3 totals 14 residues. The J segment lost 4 bases and the V segment lost 4 bases, leaving 3 bases of the junction unmatched. The CDR3 spells CASSPRDRGYEQYF. The CDR3 DNA reads TGCGCCAGCAGTCCCCGGGACAGGGGGTACGAGCAGTACTTC.

This clone showed up just a few times. For the CDR3, the DNA is TGTGCCAGCAGACCACCCCGGACGGATGGTGCCTGGGGCTACACCTTC. Encoded protein: CASRPPRTDGAWGYTF. The chain carries TRBV13 and TRBJ1-2, with unresolved D. The germline CDR1 and CDR2 sequences are PRHDT and FYEKMQ (reference sequence). The CDR3 consists of 16 residues. Trimming stripped 6 bases from V and 8 bases from J, with 25 bases between.